This record concerns one TCR beta chain sequence. This sample was included in a study of blood T cell repertoires in COVID-19. Study information: The United States, Italy and Spain were the sources of the acute and convalescent COVID-19 samples.

The CDR3 contains 15 residues. Trimming cost V 1 base and J 6 bases; bases outside gene matches: 4. The germline V gene has CDR1 LGHDT and CDR2 YNNKEL (reference sequence). Authors' analysis steps: The assay estimated nucleated cells by amplifying reference gene primers. TCRdb's copy holds only in-frame clones and misses some; the assay was immunoSEQ multiplex PCR. The DNA gave D and trimming, while V, J and clone size come from that table. This table has 200,000 to 300,000 clones, around nine tenths appearing once. The sequencing input was peripheral blood. The receptor comes from a man between 35 and 55 years old who had recovered from COVID-19. This rearrangement joins TRBV3-1 (or the pseudogene TRBV3-2) to TRBJ2-2; 8 bases are shared with TRBD1. CDR3 DNA sequence: TGTGCCAGCAGCCAAGGTCAACAGGGGGCCGGGGAGCTGTTTTTT. Amino acid sequence: CASSQGQQGAGELFF.